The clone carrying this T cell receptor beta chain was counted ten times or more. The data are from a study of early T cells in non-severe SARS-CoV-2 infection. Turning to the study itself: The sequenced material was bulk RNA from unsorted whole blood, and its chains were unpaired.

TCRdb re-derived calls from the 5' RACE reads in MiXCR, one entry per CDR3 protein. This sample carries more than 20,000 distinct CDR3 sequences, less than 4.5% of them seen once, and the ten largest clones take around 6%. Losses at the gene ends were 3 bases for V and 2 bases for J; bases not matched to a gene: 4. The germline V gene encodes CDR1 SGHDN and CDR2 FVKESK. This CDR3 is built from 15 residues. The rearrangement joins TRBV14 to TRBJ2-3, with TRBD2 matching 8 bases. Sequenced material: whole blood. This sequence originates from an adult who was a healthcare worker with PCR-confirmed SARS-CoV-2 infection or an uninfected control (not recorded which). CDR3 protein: CASSHKRGNTDTQYF. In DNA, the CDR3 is TGTGCCAGCAGCCATAAGCGGGGGAACACAGATACGCAGTATTTT.